The present TCR beta chain was sequenced within a study of T cells in localized non-small cell lung cancer. Study conclusions and caveats: T cell clonality was highest in uninvolved adjacent lung, above tumor.

On this clone: Its target is unknown.

V lost 3 bases to trimming and J lost 1 base, with 13 bases between them. The CDR3 is 15 amino acids. Germline V gene lookup returns CDR1 GTSNPN and CDR2 SVGIG (reference sequence). Libraries were prepared by immunoSEQ multiplex PCR; TCRdb keeps only in-frame clonotypes and omits some of them. The profile covers about 78,000 clones, with 84% appearing a single time and under 3.5% taken by the ten largest. The material sequenced was peripheral blood, taken before any cancer treatment. V gene TRBV30 combines with J gene TRBJ2-1, with D tentatively TRBD2 (6 bases). The sequence came from a man between 40 and 70 years old with stage I lung adenocarcinoma. DNA of the CDR3: TGTGCCTGGAGGCACGGGGGTCGATCCTACAATGAGCAGTTCTTC. As protein: CAWRHGGRSYNEQFF.